Listed below are T cell receptor beta chains from one sample, sequenced in a study of post-analysis software for immune sequencing data. Each CDR3 protein is one row after TCRdb ran MiXCR on the PCR reads. Among about 570,000 distinct CDR3 sequences listed, approximately 34% were seen once. The sequencing input was blood. The receptors derive from a girl between 2 and 17 years old with multiple sclerosis. The CDR3 runs from the conserved cysteine through the conserved F or W.

cdr3_length j_call v_call cdr3_aa
15 TRBJ1-2 TRBV6-6 CASSLNREVRYGYTF
12 TRBJ2-1 TRBV7-9 CASSPKESEQFF
13 TRBJ1-4 TRBV29-1 CSGSRGTNEKLFF
11 TRBJ2-1 TRBV24-1 CATSVGREQFF
16 TRBJ2-3 TRBV7-2 CASSLLSPGSPDTQYF
12 TRBJ1-1 TRBV5-1 CAIIRRVPEAFF
14 TRBJ2-7 TRBV6-1 CASSDALVAYEQYF
14 TRBJ2-5 TRBV27 CASSYGGEQETRYF
14 TRBJ1-1 TRBV7-9 CASSSGQGMTEAFF
16 TRBJ1-1 TRBV28 CASITPRGTANTEAFF
12 TRBJ1-4 TRBV29-1 CSVGTLNEKLFF
15 TRBJ2-7 TRBV5-1 CASSLVAGNPYEQYF
14 TRBJ1-1 TRBV3-1 CASSPLQPNTEAFF
17 TRBJ2-1 TRBV20-1 CSARVPAGELSYNEQFF
12 TRBJ2-3 TRBV12-5 CASGFTTDTQYF
14 TRBJ2-7 TRBV15 CATSRDGWAREQYF
14 TRBJ1-5 TRBV7-7 CASSRTGINQPQHF
12 TRBJ2-3 TRBV20-1 CSARAKPDTQYF
15 TRBJ2-3 TRBV5-1 CASSLGQDLTDTQYF
16 TRBJ2-1 TRBV20-1 CSASGGTNPYYNEQFF
14 TRBJ1-4 TRBV12-3/TRBV12-4 CASRGQVANEKLFF
16 TRBJ2-4 TRBV18 CASSSLAGGAKNIQYF
14 TRBJ1-6 TRBV27 CASSFPGRNSPLHF
13 TRBJ2-3 TRBV7-3 CASSLKSADTQYF
13 TRBJ2-7 TRBV19 CARSTRQPYEQYF
15 TRBJ2-1 TRBV4-1 CASSQAGTVYNEQFF
12 TRBJ2-3 TRBV29-1 CSVTGATDTQYF
16 TRBJ1-5 TRBV12-3/TRBV12-4 CASSLEGRGRGQPQHF
14 TRBJ2-7 TRBV18 CASSEITGYNEQYF
16 TRBJ1-1 TRBV5-1 CASSLVPRGLGTEAFF
15 TRBJ2-7 TRBV20-1 CSAPLAGAAYNEQYF
13 TRBJ2-3 TRBV7-2 CASSLALSDTQYF
15 TRBJ1-6 TRBV5-1 CASSSGTGFNSPLHF
21 TRBJ2-1 TRBV5-6 CASSSGVRTSGGRSSYNEQFF
16 TRBJ1-1 TRBV5-1 CASSLGGQGPDTEAFF
15 TRBJ1-5 TRBV27 CASMGLGGLGQPQHF
15 TRBJ1-2 TRBV12-3/TRBV12-4 CASSLEERRDGGYTF
13 TRBJ2-7 TRBV20-1 CSAPGQGQEAQYF
16 TRBJ2-6 TRBV27 CASSLTSLSGANVLTF
16 TRBJ2-1 TRBV27 CASSLRAGGLYNEQFF
13 TRBJ2-3 TRBV29-1 CSVLGALTDTQYF